This TCR beta chain was retrieved from a study of shared clonotypes between healthy human individuals (dated by TCRdb to 2020 to 2022). Concerning the study at large: The cohort included three men and a couple of women between 18 and 49 years of age. To estimate repertoire size and how much clonotypes are shared between individuals, the study performed deep sequencing of blood TCR repertoires from a few healthy adults. For each donor, CD4 naive and CD4 memory were each run on three plates, CD8 naive on two plates, and CD8 memory on one plate. Each donor's leukapheresis produced roughly between roughly 0.9 and 9 billion PBMCs. Different laboratories and diverse techniques were used to prepare libraries and sequence TCR repertoires, to increase sequencing depth and limit assay-specific biases.

Healthy HIV-negative adults with no recently reported acute infections or vaccinations were included as donors. All donors were Caucasian adults living in Nashville, Tennessee, USA. CD8 memory samples were composed of magnetically selected CD45RO+ cells combined with CCR7-negative CD45RA+ effector memory (TemRA) cells. Blood was obtained by leukapheresis, after which PBMCs were separated by Ficoll-Histopaque density gradient centrifugation and cryopreserved in liquid nitrogen vapor phase. Analytical flow cytometry was used to check the purity and quantity of every magnetically sorted T cell population. Each sorted fraction had its genomic DNA isolated and then quantified by UV absorbance on a Nanodrop 2000c. The junction carries 9 bases between V and J, which are trimmed by 4 bases and 4 bases respectively. According to the germline V gene (reference sequence), CDR1 reads LNHDA and CDR2 reads SQIVND. There are 13 amino acids in the CDR3, from cysteine to phenylalanine inclusive. Only CDR3 DNA remains: 39 bases, in frame from the first base.

The full study reports these points: About 5% of naive CD4, around 3.5% of naive CD8, approximately 2.2% of memory CD4, and roughly 0.4% of memory CD8 clonotypes were shared across several donors. Pairwise subsampling led to the expectation that sequencing depth would affect the degree of clonotype sharing among donors. Estimated clonotype richness was generally larger for naive than for memory subsets. Because the study included only a small number of donors, the genetic and exposure-history diversity represented was limited. Compared with non-shared clonotypes, clonotypes shared by all four sorted-subset donors had higher generation probabilities. Sampling was limited to blood, and TCR repertoires in tissue likely differ from TCR repertoires in blood. Rarefaction of sorted-subset datasets indicated incomplete sequencing despite the large sequencing depth.

In the case of this clone: Its target antigen remains unknown. No base quality information exists; no much larger clone differs at one position. Additional DNA sequences in this sample encode the identical CDR3.

TCR CDR3 regions were amplified from genomic DNA by multiplex PCR using the deep immunoSEQ assay. Genomic DNA extracted from each cell subset was distributed evenly over all wells of several immunoSEQ 96-well plates, and each plate served as one replicate. For sorted subsets, roughly 190 ng of genomic DNA, equivalent to about 30,000 T cell genomes, went into each replicate PCR. The purified libraries were quantified using a Qubit 3.0 fluorometer, sized with a Bioanalyzer 2100, and then quantified again using the KAPA Library Quantification kit. Every immunoSEQ 96-well plate was sequenced on a dedicated single-read 150-cycle Illumina NextSeq 550 flow cell. The authors processed their data as follows. Because the immunoSEQ output held only junctional sequences and lacked quality scores, the filtering could not match the filtering applied to full-length reads. To assign V/J genes and CDR3, sequences were annotated using PyIR, a Python wrapper for IgBLAST v1.9, with IMGT germline references. Reads with weak V/J assignments (E-value above 1e-6), missing CDR3, stop codons, out-of-frame junctions, or ambiguous translated residues were removed. V3J clonotypes were defined as sequences sharing the same inferred V gene, J gene, and CDR3 amino acid sequence. The percentage overlap between two repertoires was calculated by dividing the number of shared unique clonotypes by the size of the smaller repertoire. RTK rarefaction, the Chao1 estimator, and Recon v2.1 estimates of unobserved clonotypes were used to assess repertoire richness. OLGA was used to compute generation probabilities for all TCRbeta clonotypes that the gDNA method yielded from four donors. TCRdb re-hosts the immuneACCESS table, in-frame sequences only. Its copies lack some clones; in the studies checked, an unresolved V gene accounts for under half of them, and the cause for the rest is not known. V and J calls plus clone size are reproduced from that table; the DNA served to infer D and trimming. The sample table contains about 380,000 clones; only one count was recorded for 96% of them. About 0.32% of the sample rests with the top ten.

Sample: memory CD8+ T cells sorted from blood. The intended sense of this specimen's cell subset or site label: CD45RO+ cells pooled with CCR7-negative TemRA cells. This TCR derives from a man younger than 45 in good health. Rearrangement joined TRBV19 to TRBJ2-3; tentative D gene TRBD1, with 6 bases matching. The CDR3 protein: CASSTQGADTQYF. The DNA reads as follows: TGTGCCAGTAGTACACAGGGAGCAGATACGCAGTATTTT.